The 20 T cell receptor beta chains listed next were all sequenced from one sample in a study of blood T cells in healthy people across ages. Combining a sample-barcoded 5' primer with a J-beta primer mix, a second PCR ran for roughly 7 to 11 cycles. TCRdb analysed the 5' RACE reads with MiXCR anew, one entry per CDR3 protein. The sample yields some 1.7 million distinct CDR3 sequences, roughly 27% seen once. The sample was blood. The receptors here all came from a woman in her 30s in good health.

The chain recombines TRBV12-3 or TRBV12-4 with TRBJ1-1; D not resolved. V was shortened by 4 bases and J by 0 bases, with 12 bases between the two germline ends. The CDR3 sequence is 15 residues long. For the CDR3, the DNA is TGTGCCAGCAGTTCAGGAGAACTCATGAACACTGAAGCTTTCTTT. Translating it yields CASSSGELMNTEAFF.

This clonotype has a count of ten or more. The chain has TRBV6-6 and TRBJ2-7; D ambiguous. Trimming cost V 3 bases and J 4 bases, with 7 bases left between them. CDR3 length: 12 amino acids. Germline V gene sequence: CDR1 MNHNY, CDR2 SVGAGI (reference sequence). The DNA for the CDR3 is TGTGCCAGCAGTTATGGTGAATACGAGCAGTACTTC. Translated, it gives CASSYGEYEQYF.

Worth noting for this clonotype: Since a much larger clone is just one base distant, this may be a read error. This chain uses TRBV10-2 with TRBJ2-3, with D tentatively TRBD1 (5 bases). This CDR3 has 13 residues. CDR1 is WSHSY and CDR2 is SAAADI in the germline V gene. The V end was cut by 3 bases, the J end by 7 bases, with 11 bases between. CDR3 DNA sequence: TGCGCCAGCAGTGACAGGGCAGGAAATACGCAGTATTTT. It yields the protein CASSDRAGNTQYF.

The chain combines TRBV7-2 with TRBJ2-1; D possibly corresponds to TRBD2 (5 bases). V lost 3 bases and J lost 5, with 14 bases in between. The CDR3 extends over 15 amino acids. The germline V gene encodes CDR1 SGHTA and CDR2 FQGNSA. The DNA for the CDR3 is TGTGCCAGCAGCTTTTCCCCAGCGGCTCACAATGAGCAGTTCTTC. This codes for CASSFSPAAHNEQFF.

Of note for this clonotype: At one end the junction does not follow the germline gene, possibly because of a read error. This CDR3 is CASSESSYDEQFF. CDR3 DNA sequence: TGTGCCAGCAGTGAAAGCTCCTACGATGAGCAGTTCTTC. This chain links TRBV6-1 with TRBJ2-1; no firm D call. Germline CDR1 and CDR2: MNHNS and SASEGT. The CDR3 is 13 amino acids.

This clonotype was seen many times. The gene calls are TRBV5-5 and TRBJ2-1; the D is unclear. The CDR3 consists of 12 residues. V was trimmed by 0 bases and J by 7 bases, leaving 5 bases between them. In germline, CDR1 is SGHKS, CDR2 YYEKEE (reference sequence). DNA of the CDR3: TGTGCCAGCAGCTTGGGGCAGAATGAGCAGTTCTTC. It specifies CASSLGQNEQFF.

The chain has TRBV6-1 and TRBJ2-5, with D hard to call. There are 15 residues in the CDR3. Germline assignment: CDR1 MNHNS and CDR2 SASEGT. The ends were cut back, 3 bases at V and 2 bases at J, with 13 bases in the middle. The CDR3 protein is CASSEIPIGQETQYF. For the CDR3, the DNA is TGTGCCAGCAGTGAGATCCCGATCGGTCAAGAGACCCAGTACTTC.

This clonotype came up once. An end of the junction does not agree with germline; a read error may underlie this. The CDR3 reads CSARDVGLAGPRSNEQYF. The CDR3 nucleotides read TGCAGTGCTAGAGATGTAGGGCTAGCGGGCCCCCGCTCCAACGAGCAGTACTTC. The chain joins TRBV20-1 to TRBJ2-5; 8 bases match TRBD2. The J call may be in error: the DNA end matches TRBJ2-7 better. The CDR3 is made up of 18 amino acids. Germline V gives CDR1 DFQATT, CDR2 SNEGSKA (reference sequence).

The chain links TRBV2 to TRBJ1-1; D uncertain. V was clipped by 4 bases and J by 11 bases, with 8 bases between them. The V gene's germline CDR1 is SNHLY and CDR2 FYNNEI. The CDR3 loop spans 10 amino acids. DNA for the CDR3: TGTGCCAGCAGTGGGGAGCGGGCTTTCTTT. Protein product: CASSGERAFF.

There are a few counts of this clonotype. CDR3: CASSAHWSSTDTQYF. The CDR3 DNA follows: TGCGCCAGCAGCGCCCACTGGAGTAGCACAGATACGCAGTATTTT. The chain links TRBV5-1 to TRBJ2-3; the D is unclear. CDR1 and CDR2 (germline): SGHRS, YFSETQ. This CDR3 comprises 15 residues. Trimming removed 4 bases from V and 0 bases from J, with 12 bases in between.

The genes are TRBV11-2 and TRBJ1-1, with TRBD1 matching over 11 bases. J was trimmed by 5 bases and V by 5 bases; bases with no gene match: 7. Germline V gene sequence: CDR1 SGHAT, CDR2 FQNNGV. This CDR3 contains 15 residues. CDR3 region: CASSPHRDRGTEAFF. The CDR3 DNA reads TGTGCCAGCAGCCCTCACCGGGACAGGGGGACTGAAGCTTTCTTT.

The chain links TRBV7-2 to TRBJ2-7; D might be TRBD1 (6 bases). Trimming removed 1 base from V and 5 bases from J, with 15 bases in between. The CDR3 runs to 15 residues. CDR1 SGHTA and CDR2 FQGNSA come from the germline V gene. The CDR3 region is CASSLDWGRMDEQYF. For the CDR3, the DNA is TGTGCCAGCAGCTTAGATTGGGGGCGGATGGACGAGCAGTACTTC.

This CDR3 is CASSLDGRGAGETQYF. CDR3 DNA sequence: TGTGCCAGCAGCTTAGACGGGCGGGGGGCGGGGGAGACCCAGTACTTC. The chain employs TRBV7-2 and TRBJ2-5; 8 nucleotides agree with TRBD2. The trim removed 1 base at V and 5 bases at J, leaving 9 bases unmatched. This CDR3 contains 16 residues. CDR1 is SGHTA, CDR2 FQGNSA, per germline. Based on the CDR3 plus reference TRBV7-2 and TRBJ2-5, the full variable domain is GAGVSQSPSNKVTEKGKDVELRCDPISGHTALYWYRQSLGQGLEFLIYFQGNSAPDKSGLPSDRFSAERTGGSVSTLTIQRTQQEDSAVYLCASSLDGRGAGETQYFGPGTRLLVL.

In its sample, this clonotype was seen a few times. The CDR3 spells CASSRAWTGAVGELFF. The CDR3 region has the DNA TGTGCCAGCAGCCGGGCTTGGACAGGGGCGGTCGGGGAGCTGTTTTTT. The V gene is TRBV12-3 or TRBV12-4, the J gene TRBJ2-2, with TRBD1 identical over 9 bases. The CDR3 contains 16 residues. With 6 bases clipped from V and 7 bases from J, the junction kept 12 bases outside the gene matches.

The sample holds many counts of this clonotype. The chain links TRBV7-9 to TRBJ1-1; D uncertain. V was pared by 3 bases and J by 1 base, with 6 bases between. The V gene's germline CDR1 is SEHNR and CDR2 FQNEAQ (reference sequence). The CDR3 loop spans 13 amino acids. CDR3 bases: TGTGCCAGCAGCTTCCCAACGAACACTGAAGCTTTCTTT. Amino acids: CASSFPTNTEAFF.

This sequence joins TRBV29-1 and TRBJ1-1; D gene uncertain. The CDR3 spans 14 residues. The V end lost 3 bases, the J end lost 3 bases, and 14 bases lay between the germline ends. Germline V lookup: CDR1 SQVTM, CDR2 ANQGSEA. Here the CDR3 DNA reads TGCAGCGTTGAGCGTAATGACTTCCACACTGAAGCTTTCTTT. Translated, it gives CSVERNDFHTEAFF.

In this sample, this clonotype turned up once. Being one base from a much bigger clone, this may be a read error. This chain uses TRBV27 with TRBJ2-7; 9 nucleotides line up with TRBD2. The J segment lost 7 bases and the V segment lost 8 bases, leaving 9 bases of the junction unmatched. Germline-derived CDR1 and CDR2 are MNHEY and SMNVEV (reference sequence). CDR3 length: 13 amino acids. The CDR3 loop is CASGGSGSNEQYF. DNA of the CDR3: TGTGCCAGCGGGGGTAGCGGGAGTAATGAGCAGTACTTC.

Here the CDR3 reads CASSYSPWGSGTEAFF. The CDR3 nucleotides are TGTGCCAGCAGTTACTCCCCATGGGGGAGCGGCACTGAAGCTTTCTTT. This chain uses TRBV6-2 or TRBV6-3 with TRBJ1-1; possibly TRBD1 for D (5 bases). From germline, CDR1 is MNHEY and CDR2 SVGEGT. Between the trimmed V and J ends, which lost 0 bases and 4 bases, there was a span of 15 bases. The CDR3 runs to 16 residues.

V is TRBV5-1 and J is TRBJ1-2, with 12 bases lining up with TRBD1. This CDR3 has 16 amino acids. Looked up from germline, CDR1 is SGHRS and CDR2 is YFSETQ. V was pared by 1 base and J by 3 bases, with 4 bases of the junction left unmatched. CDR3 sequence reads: CASSLSGTGGDYGYTF. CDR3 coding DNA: TGCGCCAGCAGCTTGTCCGGGACAGGGGGCGACTATGGCTACACCTTC.

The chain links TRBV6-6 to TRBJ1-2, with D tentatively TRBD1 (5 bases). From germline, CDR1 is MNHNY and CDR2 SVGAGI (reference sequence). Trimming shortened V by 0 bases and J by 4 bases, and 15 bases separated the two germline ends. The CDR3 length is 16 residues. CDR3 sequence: CASSYSMDKETYGYTF. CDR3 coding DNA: TGTGCCAGCAGTTACTCAATGGACAAGGAAACCTATGGCTACACCTTC.